The rows below give T cell receptor beta chains drawn from one sample of a study of molecular identifiers for immune sequencing clone quantification. MiXCR was run by TCRdb on the PCR reads, yielding one entry per CDR3 protein. The profile shows some 680,000 distinct CDR3 sequences, around 25% of them singletons. The material sequenced was naive CD8+ T cells from blood, with Jurkat cell RNA spiked in. These receptors all stem from a human donor in good health. Some libraries in this study had Jurkat cell RNA spiked in. Both conserved end residues are part of each CDR3. Fields, in order: clone size, J gene, V gene, D gene, CDR3 length, CDR3 protein, CDR3 DNA. D genes are given only for firm matches. Rows may omit the clone size; those that give it use once, few, many or a size class.

abundance: .
j_gene: TRBJ2-7
v_gene: TRBV20-1
d_gene: .
len: 13
CDR3aa: CSAREGVAYEQYF
CDR3nt: TGCAGTGCTAGAGAGGGGGTGGCCTACGAGCAGTACTTC

abundance: many
j_gene: TRBJ2-6
v_gene: TRBV7-2
d_gene: TRBD1
len: 18
CDR3aa: CASSLTWTGLSGANVLTF
CDR3nt: TGTGCCAGCAGCTTAACCTGGACAGGGTTATCTGGGGCCAACGTCCTGACTTTC

abundance: many
j_gene: TRBJ2-7
v_gene: TRBV4-3
d_gene: .
len: 15
CDR3aa: CASSQDLSVVYEQYF
CDR3nt: TGCGCCAGCAGCCAAGATCTCAGCGTGGTGTACGAGCAGTACTTC

abundance: few
j_gene: TRBJ1-4
v_gene: TRBV5-6
d_gene: .
len: 15
CDR3aa: CASSPQGGVGEKLFF
CDR3nt: TGTGCCAGCAGCCCCCAAGGTGGGGTCGGTGAAAAACTGTTTTTT

abundance: many
j_gene: TRBJ1-2
v_gene: TRBV9
d_gene: .
len: 20
CDR3aa: CASSAARQAARPIHYYGYTF
CDR3nt: TGTGCCAGCAGCGCTGCCCGACAGGCAGCCCGCCCTATCCATTACTATGGCTACACCTTC

abundance: many
j_gene: TRBJ2-3
v_gene: TRBV5-1
d_gene: .
len: 13
CDR3aa: CASSLGLDDTQYF
CDR3nt: TGCGCCAGCAGCTTGGGACTAGATGATACGCAGTATTTT

abundance: .
j_gene: TRBJ2-1
v_gene: TRBV7-8
d_gene: .
len: 10
CDR3aa: CASSGNKQFF
CDR3nt: TGTGCCAGCAGCGGAAACAAGCAGTTCTTC

abundance: .
j_gene: TRBJ2-2
v_gene: TRBV24-1
d_gene: .
len: 15
CDR3aa: CATSDLNSPTAGLFF
CDR3nt: TGTGCCACCAGTGATTTGAACTCACCTACCGCGGGGCTGTTTTTT

abundance: .
j_gene: TRBJ2-3
v_gene: TRBV27
d_gene: TRBD1
len: 14
CDR3aa: CASRRQGGTDTQCF
CDR3nt: TGTGCCAGCAGACGACAGGGGGGCACAGATACGCAGTGTTTT

abundance: many
j_gene: TRBJ1-5
v_gene: TRBV6-6
d_gene: .
len: 15
CDR3aa: CASSYGRVEDQPQHF
CDR3nt: TGTGCCAGCAGTTATGGCAGGGTAGAGGATCAGCCCCAGCATTTT

abundance: many
j_gene: TRBJ1-5
v_gene: TRBV28
d_gene: .
len: 15
CDR3aa: CASSLYLTGNQPQHF
CDR3nt: TGTGCCAGCAGTTTATATTTGACAGGCAATCAGCCCCAGCATTTT

abundance: many
j_gene: TRBJ2-7
v_gene: TRBV20-1
d_gene: TRBD2
len: 17
CDR3aa: CSASTTSGRASIWEQYF
CDR3nt: TGCAGTGCTTCCACGACTAGCGGGAGGGCCTCCATTTGGGAGCAGTACTTC

abundance: .
j_gene: TRBJ2-1
v_gene: TRBV19
d_gene: TRBD2
len: 18
CDR3aa: CASSIGGRGLRVGNEQFF
CDR3nt: TGTGCCAGTAGTATCGGCGGGAGAGGGTTAAGGGTCGGCAATGAGCAGTTCTTC

abundance: many
j_gene: TRBJ2-3
v_gene: TRBV28
d_gene: .
len: 16
CDR3aa: CASSLPRDWSTDTQYF
CDR3nt: TGTGCCAGCAGTTTACCCCGGGACTGGAGCACAGATACGCAGTATTTT

abundance: .
j_gene: TRBJ1-3
v_gene: TRBV5-6
d_gene: TRBD1
len: 16
CDR3aa: CASSHGTGHIQNTIYF
CDR3nt: TGTGCCAGCAGCCACGGGACAGGCCACATACAAAACACCATATATTTT

abundance: .
j_gene: TRBJ2-7
v_gene: TRBV4-1
d_gene: .
len: 14
CDR3aa: CASSQGRDFYEQYF
CDR3nt: TGCGCCAGCAGCCAAGGAAGGGATTTCTACGAGCAGTACTTC

abundance: many
j_gene: TRBJ2-7
v_gene: TRBV7-9
d_gene: .
len: 15
CDR3aa: CASSLVLGRDYEQYF
CDR3nt: TGTGCCAGCAGCTTAGTCCTGGGCAGAGACTACGAGCAGTACTTC

abundance: few
j_gene: TRBJ1-2
v_gene: TRBV4-1
d_gene: .
len: 14
CDR3aa: CASSQEKGSDGYTF
CDR3nt: TGCGCCAGCAGCCAAGAAAAAGGGTCCGATGGCTACACCTTC

abundance: few
j_gene: TRBJ2-7
v_gene: TRBV2
d_gene: TRBD2
len: 15
CDR3aa: CASRTTSGRPYEQYF
CDR3nt: TGTGCCAGCAGAACCACTAGCGGGAGGCCCTACGAGCAGTACTTC

abundance: .
j_gene: TRBJ1-5
v_gene: TRBV27
d_gene: .
len: 17
CDR3aa: CASSFISPGHGYQPQHF
CDR3nt: TGTGCCAGCAGTTTTATCTCCCCAGGACATGGGTATCAGCCCCAGCATTTT

abundance: .
j_gene: TRBJ2-3
v_gene: TRBV6-5
d_gene: TRBD2
len: 16
CDR3aa: CASSYGFGGFTDTQYF
CDR3nt: TGTGCCAGCAGTTACGGTTTCGGGGGGTTCACAGATACGCAGTATTTT

abundance: .
j_gene: TRBJ2-1
v_gene: TRBV10-3
d_gene: .
len: 11
CDR3aa: CAISESNERFF
CDR3nt: TGTGCCATCAGTGAGTCCAATGAGCGGTTCTTC

abundance: few
j_gene: TRBJ2-3
v_gene: TRBV4-1
d_gene: TRBD2
len: 16
CDR3aa: CASSPTSGRNTDTQYF
CDR3nt: TGCGCCAGCAGTCCCACTAGCGGGAGGAACACAGATACGCAGTATTTT

abundance: .
j_gene: TRBJ2-7
v_gene: TRBV19
d_gene: TRBD2
len: 14
CDR3aa: CASKKLAGAVEQYF
CDR3nt: TGTGCCTCCAAGAAACTAGCGGGAGCCGTCGAGCAGTACTTC

abundance: .
j_gene: TRBJ2-3
v_gene: TRBV5-1
d_gene: TRBD2
len: 17
CDR3aa: CASSLAGLATSTDAQYF
CDR3nt: TGCGCCAGCAGCTTGGCGGGACTAGCGACGAGCACAGATGCGCAGTATTTC

abundance: few
j_gene: TRBJ2-5
v_gene: TRBV7-9
d_gene: TRBD1
len: 15
CDR3aa: CASSFRDSEQETQYF
CDR3nt: TGTGCCAGCAGCTTCCGGGACAGCGAACAAGAGACCCAGTACTTC